Sequencing of this T cell receptor (beta chain) was carried out in a study of T cell responses to AZD1222 COVID-19 vaccine. Study-level information: Analyses pooled second doses at about 4 or about 12 weeks. Whole-study findings and limits: The study found vaccine-associated CD4 TCRs spanning spike, dominant at 160-218 and 743-854. At baseline, seropositivity was found in only a handful of AZD1222 recipients. It should be noted that donors were predominantly white British and more often female, and clonal diversity was possibly underestimated.

The method was immunoSEQ multiplex PCR; TCRdb's version includes in-frame clones alone and lacks a portion of them. The table shows 100,000 to 150,000 clones, with roughly nine tenths occurring only once. CDR3 length equals 15 residues. Germline loops: CDR1 SGDLS, CDR2 YYNGEE. Losses at the gene ends were 4 bases for V and 5 bases for J; bases not matched to a gene: 6. With respect to this clone: Its antigen is not identified.

The clonotype was recovered from an adult in good health. The sequences come from peripheral blood, collected on day 0 of AZD1222 vaccination. The chain is built from TRBV9 and TRBJ2-3, with 11 positions matching TRBD2. Here the CDR3 reads CASSQFTSGGDTQYF. In DNA form, the CDR3 reads TGTGCCAGCAGCCAATTTACTAGCGGGGGAGATACGCAGTATTTT.